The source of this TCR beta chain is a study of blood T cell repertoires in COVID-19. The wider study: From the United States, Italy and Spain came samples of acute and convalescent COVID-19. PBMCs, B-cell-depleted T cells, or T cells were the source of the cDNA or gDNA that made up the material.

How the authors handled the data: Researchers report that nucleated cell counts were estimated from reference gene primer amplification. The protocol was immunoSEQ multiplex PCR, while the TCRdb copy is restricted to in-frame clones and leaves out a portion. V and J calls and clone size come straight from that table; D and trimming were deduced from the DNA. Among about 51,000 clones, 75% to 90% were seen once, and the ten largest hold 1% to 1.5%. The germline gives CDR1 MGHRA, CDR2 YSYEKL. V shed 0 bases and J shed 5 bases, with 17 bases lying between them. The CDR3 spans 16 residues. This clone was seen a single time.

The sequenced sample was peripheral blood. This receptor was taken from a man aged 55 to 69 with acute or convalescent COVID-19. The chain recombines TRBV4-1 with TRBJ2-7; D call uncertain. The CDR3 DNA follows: TGCGCCAGCAGCCAAGATCCCCCCCCAGGCTGGGACGAGCAGTACTTC. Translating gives CASSQDPPPGWDEQYF.